One and the same sample provided the 10 T cell receptor beta chains below, sequenced in a study of T cell changes during pregnancy in multiple sclerosis. The protocol was immunoSEQ multiplex PCR, while the TCRdb copy is restricted to in-frame clones and leaves out a portion. The data contain 60,000 to 75,000 clones, 85% to 95% of them seen just once; the ten biggest clones take up about 3%. Here the sequenced sample was CD8+ T cells from peripheral blood mononuclear cells, taken in the second trimester of pregnancy. These receptors were obtained from a female donor with multiple sclerosis, enrolled in a pregnancy study.

The chain joins TRBV25-1 to TRBJ2-5, with D perhaps matching TRBD2 (5 bases). Germline CDR1 reads MGHDK; CDR2 reads SYGVNS. The CDR3 is made up of 12 amino acids. Trimming pared 7 bases from V and 2 bases from J, leaving 8 bases between. CDR3 residues: CASNEGQETQYF. The DNA of the CDR3 is TGTGCCAGCAACGAGGGACAAGAGACCCAGTACTTC.

This chain joins TRBV15 and TRBJ2-1, with TRBD2 matching 8 bases. Per germline, CDR1 LNHNV and CDR2 YYDKDF (reference sequence). Trimming at V came to 5 bases and at J to 5 bases, leaving 2 bases not matched to a gene. This CDR3 region has 13 residues. The CDR3 here is CATSGGLDNEQFF. DNA of the CDR3: TGTGCCACCAGCGGGGGACTAGACAATGAGCAGTTCTTC.

The V gene is TRBV2, the J gene TRBJ1-1, with a weak D call TRBD1 (5 bases). The V gene lost 8 bases and the J gene lost 1 base, with 17 bases spanning the gap. CDR3 length: 15 amino acids. The V gene's germline CDR1 is SNHLY and CDR2 FYNNEI. The CDR3 DNA sequence: TGTGCCAGCGCCCAACAAGCCGGGGGGAACACTGAAGCTTTCTTT. Protein sequence: CASAQQAGGNTEAFF.

The gene calls are TRBV6-4 and TRBJ2-3; TRBD2 agrees at 9 bases. CDR1 and CDR2 from the germline V gene are MRHNA and SNTAGT. The CDR3 is made up of 15 amino acids. V shed 2 bases and J 5 bases; nucleotides not matched to a gene: 5. The DNA for the CDR3 is TGTGCCAGCAGTGACGGCGGGAGGGCCGGAGATACGCAGTATTTT. Protein: CASSDGGRAGDTQYF.

The gene calls are TRBV19 and TRBJ1-5, with D perhaps matching TRBD1 (6 bases). The CDR3 covers 14 residues. Germline values: CDR1 LNHDA, CDR2 SQIVND (reference sequence). V dropped 3 bases and J dropped 6 bases, with 12 bases sitting between them. CDR3 in amino acids: CASSIETGTQPQHF. In nucleotides, the CDR3 is TGTGCCAGTAGTATCGAGACAGGCACTCAGCCCCAGCATTTT. Filled out from reference TRBV19 and TRBJ1-5, the complete variable domain reads DGGITQSPKYLFRKEGQNVTLSCEQNLNHDAMYWYRQDPGQGLRLIYYSQIVNDFQKGDIAEGYSVSREKKESFPLTVTSAQKNPTAFYLCASSIETGTQPQHFGDGTRLSIL.

The chain combines TRBV2 with TRBJ2-7, with unresolved D. The CDR3 extends over 13 amino acids. The germline CDR1 and CDR2 sequences are SNHLY and FYNNEI. V lost 0 bases and J lost 4, with 7 bases in between. CDR3 loop: CASSEAHRYEQYF. DNA for the CDR3: TGTGCCAGCAGTGAAGCGCACAGATACGAGCAGTACTTC.

This chain joins TRBV29-1 and TRBJ2-7, with 7 bases lining up with TRBD2. Per the germline V gene, CDR1 is SQVTM and CDR2 is ANQGSEA. CDR3 length: 18 amino acids. V lost 3 bases, J lost 2 bases, and 19 bases stayed unmatched. The CDR3 loop is CSVEGEWGGVGPAYEQYF. The CDR3 DNA reads TGCAGCGTTGAGGGAGAATGGGGGGGAGTCGGTCCCGCCTACGAGCAGTACTTC.

This clone was seen once. The genes are TRBV5-4 and TRBJ1-1; unclear D gene. Trimming pared 0 bases from V and 5 bases from J, leaving 11 bases between. Germline loops: CDR1 SGHNT, CDR2 YYREEE (reference sequence). This CDR3 region has 14 residues. The CDR3 here is CASSLGRSFTEAFF. CDR3 bases: TGTGCCAGCAGCTTGGGCAGGTCGTTTACTGAAGCTTTCTTT.

A note on this clone: In the same sample, other DNA sequences code for this CDR3. The chain employs TRBV7-9 and TRBJ1-1, with D unresolved. V dropped 4 bases and J dropped 3 bases, with 6 bases sitting between them. This CDR3 is 12 amino acids long. Germline values: CDR1 SEHNR, CDR2 FQNEAQ (reference sequence). The CDR3 protein is CASSSSYTEAFF. The CDR3 bases are TGTGCCAGCAGCTCCTCTTACACTGAAGCTTTCTTT.

The V gene is TRBV13, the J gene TRBJ2-1, with 8 positions matching TRBD1. Germline trimming cut 9 bases from V and 5 bases from J; bases unmatched to any gene: 12. The germline CDR1 and CDR2 sequences are PRHDT and FYEKMQ (reference sequence). The CDR3 extends over 15 amino acids. The CDR3 region has the DNA TGTGCCAGTTTGGACAGGGCCCTCTCGGACAATGAGCAGTTCTTC. Translating gives CASLDRALSDNEQFF.